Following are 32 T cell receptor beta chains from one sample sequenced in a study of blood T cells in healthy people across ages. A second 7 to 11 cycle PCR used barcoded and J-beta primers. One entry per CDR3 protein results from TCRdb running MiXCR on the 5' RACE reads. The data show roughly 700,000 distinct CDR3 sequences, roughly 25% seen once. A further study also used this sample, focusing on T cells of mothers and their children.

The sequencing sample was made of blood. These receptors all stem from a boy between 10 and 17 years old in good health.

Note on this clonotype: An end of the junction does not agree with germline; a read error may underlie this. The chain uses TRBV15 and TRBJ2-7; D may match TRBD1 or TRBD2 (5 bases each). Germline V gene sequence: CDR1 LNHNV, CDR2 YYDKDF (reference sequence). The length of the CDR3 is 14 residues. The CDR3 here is CATSRDQGPYEQYF. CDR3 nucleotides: TGTGCCACCAGCAGAGACCAGGGACCCTATGAGCAGTACTTC.

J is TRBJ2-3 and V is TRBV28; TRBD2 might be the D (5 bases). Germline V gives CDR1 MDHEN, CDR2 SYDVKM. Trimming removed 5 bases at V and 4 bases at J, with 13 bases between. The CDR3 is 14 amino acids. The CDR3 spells CASSTGMGADTQYF. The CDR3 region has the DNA TGTGCCAGCAGTACGGGGATGGGCGCAGATACGCAGTATTTT.

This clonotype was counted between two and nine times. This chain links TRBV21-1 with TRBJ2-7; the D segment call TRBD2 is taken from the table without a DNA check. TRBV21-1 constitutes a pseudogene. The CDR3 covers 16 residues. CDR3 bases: TGTGCCAGCAGCAAAGTTGCGGTCTCCCAAGCCTACGAGCAGTACTTC. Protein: CASSKVAVSQAYEQYF.

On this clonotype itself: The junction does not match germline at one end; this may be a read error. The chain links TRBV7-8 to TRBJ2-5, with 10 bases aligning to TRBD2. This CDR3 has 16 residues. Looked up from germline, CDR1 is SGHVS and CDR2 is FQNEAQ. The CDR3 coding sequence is TGTGCCAGCAGCTTAGCAGCAGATCGGGGACTAGCGAATAGAGTCTTC. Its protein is CASSLAADRGLANRVF.

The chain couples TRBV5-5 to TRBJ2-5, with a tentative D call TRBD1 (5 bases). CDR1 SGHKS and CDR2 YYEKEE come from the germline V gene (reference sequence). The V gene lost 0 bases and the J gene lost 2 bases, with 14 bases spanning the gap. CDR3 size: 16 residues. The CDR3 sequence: CASSLGQGYRQETQYF. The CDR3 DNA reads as TGTGCCAGCAGCTTGGGGCAGGGATATCGTCAAGAGACCCAGTACTTC.

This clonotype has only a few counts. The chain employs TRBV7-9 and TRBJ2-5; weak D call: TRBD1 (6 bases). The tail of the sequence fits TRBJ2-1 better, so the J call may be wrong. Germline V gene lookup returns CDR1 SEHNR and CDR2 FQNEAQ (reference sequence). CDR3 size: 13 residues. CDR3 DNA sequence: TGTGCCAGCAGCATGCCACAGGGAGCTGAGCAGTTCTTC. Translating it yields CASSMPQGAEQFF.

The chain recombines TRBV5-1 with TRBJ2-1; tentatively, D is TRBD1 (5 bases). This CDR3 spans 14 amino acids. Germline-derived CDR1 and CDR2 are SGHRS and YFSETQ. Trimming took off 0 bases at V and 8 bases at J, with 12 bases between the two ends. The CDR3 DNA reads TGCGCCAGCAGCTTGGCAGGGCCGGCCGATGAGCAGTTCTTC. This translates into CASSLAGPADEQFF.

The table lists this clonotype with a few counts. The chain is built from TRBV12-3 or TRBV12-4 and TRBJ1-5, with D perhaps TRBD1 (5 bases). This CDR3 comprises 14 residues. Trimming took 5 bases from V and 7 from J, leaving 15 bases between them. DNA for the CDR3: TGTGCCAGCAGTCCCGACGGGGGTCGGCAGCCCCAGCATTTT. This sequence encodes CASSPDGGRQPQHF.

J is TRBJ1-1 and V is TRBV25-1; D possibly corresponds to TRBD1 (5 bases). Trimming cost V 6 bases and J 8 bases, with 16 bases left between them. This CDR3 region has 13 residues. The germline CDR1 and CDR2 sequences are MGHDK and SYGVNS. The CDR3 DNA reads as TGTGCCAGCAGGGGAAGAGGGGTAGGGGAAGCTTTCTTT. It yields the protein CASRGRGVGEAFF. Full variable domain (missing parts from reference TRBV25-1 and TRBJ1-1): EADIYQTPRYLVIGTGKKITLECSQTMGHDKMYWYQQDPGMELHLIHYSYGVNSTEKGDLSSESTVSRIRTEHFPLTLESARPSHTSQYLCASRGRGVGEAFFGQGTRLTVV.

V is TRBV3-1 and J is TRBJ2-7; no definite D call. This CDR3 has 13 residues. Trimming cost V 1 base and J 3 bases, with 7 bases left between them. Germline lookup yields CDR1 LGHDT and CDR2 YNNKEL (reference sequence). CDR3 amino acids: CASSQAERYEQYF. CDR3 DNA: TGTGCCAGCAGCCAAGCGGAACGCTACGAGCAGTACTTC.

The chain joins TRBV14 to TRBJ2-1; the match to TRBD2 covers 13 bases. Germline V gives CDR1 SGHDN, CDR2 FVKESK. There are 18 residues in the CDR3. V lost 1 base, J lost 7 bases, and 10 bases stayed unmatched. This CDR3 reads CASSQGLLAGGPGNEQFF. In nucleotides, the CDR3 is TGTGCCAGCAGCCAAGGATTACTAGCGGGAGGGCCAGGAAATGAGCAGTTCTTC.

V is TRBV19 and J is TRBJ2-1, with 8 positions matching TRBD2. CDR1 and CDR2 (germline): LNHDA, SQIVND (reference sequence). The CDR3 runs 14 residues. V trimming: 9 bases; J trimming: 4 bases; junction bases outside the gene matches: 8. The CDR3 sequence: CASQTGGGYNEQFF. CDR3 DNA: TGTGCCAGCCAAACGGGGGGGGGATACAATGAGCAGTTCTTC.

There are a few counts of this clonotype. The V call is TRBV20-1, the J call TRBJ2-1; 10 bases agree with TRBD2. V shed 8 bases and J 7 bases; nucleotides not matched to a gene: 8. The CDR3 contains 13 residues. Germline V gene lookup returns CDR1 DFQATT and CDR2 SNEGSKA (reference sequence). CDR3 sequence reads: CSWTAGGPNEQFF. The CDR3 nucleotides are TGCAGTTGGACAGCGGGGGGGCCGAATGAGCAGTTCTTC.

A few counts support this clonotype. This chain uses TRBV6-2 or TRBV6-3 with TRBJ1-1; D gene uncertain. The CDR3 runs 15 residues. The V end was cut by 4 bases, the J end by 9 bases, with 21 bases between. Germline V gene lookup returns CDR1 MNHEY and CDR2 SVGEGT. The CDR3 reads CASSLWAISTQKAFF. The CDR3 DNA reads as TGTGCCAGCAGTTTATGGGCGATTTCCACTCAAAAAGCTTTCTTT.

CDR3 protein: CASSPGTSGRGPYGTQYF. The DNA for the CDR3 is TGTGCCAGCAGTCCAGGGACTAGCGGGAGGGGTCCGTACGGGACCCAGTACTTC. The J gene is TRBJ2-5, the V gene TRBV27, with 16 positions matching TRBD2. Germline CDR1 reads MNHEY; CDR2 reads SMNVEV (reference sequence). The V gene end was trimmed by 5 bases and the J gene end by 7 bases; junction bases not matched to a gene: 13. This CDR3 spans 18 amino acids.

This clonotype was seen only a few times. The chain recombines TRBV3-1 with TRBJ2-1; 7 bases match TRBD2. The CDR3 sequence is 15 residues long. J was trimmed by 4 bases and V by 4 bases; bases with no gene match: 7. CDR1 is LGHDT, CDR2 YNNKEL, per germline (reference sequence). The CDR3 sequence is CASSLGGRGYNEQFF. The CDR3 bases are TGTGCCAGCAGCCTCGGGGGGAGAGGGTACAATGAGCAGTTCTTC.

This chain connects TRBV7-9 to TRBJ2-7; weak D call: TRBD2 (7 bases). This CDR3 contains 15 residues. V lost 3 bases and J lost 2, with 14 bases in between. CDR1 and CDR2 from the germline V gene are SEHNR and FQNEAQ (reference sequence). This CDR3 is CASSFYAGATYEQYF. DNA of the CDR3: TGTGCCAGCAGCTTTTACGCGGGGGCGACCTACGAGCAGTACTTC.

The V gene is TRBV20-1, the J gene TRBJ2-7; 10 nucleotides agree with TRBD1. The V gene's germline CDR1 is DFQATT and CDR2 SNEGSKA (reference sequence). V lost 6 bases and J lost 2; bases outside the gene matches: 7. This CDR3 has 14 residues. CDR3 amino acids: CSAPDRGRAYEQYF. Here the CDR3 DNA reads TGCAGTGCACCAGACAGGGGGCGAGCCTACGAGCAGTACTTC.

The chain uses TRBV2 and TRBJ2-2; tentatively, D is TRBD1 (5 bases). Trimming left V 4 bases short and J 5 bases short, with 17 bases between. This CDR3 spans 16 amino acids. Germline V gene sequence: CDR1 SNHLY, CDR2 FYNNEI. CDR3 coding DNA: TGTGCCAGCAGTGCCACCTATAGGACACGGACCGGGGAGCTGTTTTTT. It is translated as CASSATYRTRTGELFF. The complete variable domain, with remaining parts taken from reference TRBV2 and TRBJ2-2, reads EPEVTQTPSHQVTQMGQEVILRCVPISNHLYFYWYRQILGQKVEFLVSFYNNEISEKSEIFDDQFSVERPDGSNFTLKIRSTKLEDSAMYFCASSATYRTRTGELFFGEGSRLTVL.

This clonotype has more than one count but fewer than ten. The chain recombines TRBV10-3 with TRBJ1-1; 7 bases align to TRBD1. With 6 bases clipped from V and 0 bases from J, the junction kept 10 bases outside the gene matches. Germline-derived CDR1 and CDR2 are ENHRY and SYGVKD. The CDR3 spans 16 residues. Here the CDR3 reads CAIRNGQEYLNTEAFF. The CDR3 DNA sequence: TGTGCCATCAGAAATGGACAGGAGTATCTGAACACTGAAGCTTTCTTT.

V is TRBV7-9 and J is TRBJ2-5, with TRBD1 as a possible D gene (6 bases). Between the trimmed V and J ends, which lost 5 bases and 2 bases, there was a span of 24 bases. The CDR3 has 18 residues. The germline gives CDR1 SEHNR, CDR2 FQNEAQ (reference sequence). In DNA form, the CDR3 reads TGTGCCAGCAGCCCGACCATTTCAGGGGCGGATTTACAAGAGACCCAGTACTTC. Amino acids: CASSPTISGADLQETQYF.

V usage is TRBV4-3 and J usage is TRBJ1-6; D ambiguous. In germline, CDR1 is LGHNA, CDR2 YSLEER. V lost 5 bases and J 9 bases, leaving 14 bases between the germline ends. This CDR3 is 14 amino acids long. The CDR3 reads CASSNREPGSPLHF. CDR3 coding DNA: TGCGCCAGCAGCAACCGGGAGCCAGGTTCACCCCTCCACTTT.

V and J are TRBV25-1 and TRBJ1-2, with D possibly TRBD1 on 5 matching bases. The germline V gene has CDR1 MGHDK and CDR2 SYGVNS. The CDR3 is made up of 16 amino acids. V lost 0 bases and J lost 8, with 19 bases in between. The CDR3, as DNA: TGTGCCAGCAGTGAATATTACGGAAAGGGGTCGAGAGGCTACACCTTC. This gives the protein CASSEYYGKGSRGYTF.

The CDR3 DNA sequence: TGTGCCAGCAGCCAAGAACAGGGGTACACTGAAGCTTTCTTT. Residues: CASSQEQGYTEAFF. This chain links TRBV3-1 with TRBJ1-1; TRBD1 aligns across 7 bases. Germline V gene sequence: CDR1 LGHDT, CDR2 YNNKEL (reference sequence). This CDR3 spans 14 amino acids. V trimming: 0 bases; J trimming: 3 bases; junction bases outside the gene matches: 1. The full variable domain, completed using reference TRBV3-1 and TRBJ1-1, is DTAVSQTPKYLVTQMGNDKSIKCEQNLGHDTMYWYKQDSKKFLKIMFSYNNKELIINETVPNRFSPKSPDKAHLNLHINSLELGDSAVYFCASSQEQGYTEAFFGQGTRLTVV.

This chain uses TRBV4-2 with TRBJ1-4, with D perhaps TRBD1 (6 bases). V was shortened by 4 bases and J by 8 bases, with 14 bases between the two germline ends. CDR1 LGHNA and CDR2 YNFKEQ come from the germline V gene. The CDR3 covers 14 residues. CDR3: CASSPDRLGEKLFF. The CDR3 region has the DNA TGTGCCAGCAGCCCGGACAGACTGGGCGAAAAACTGTTTTTT.

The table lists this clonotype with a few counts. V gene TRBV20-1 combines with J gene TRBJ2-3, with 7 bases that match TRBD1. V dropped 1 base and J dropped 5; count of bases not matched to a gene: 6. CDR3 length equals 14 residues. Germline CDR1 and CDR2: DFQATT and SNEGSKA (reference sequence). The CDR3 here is CSARAQGKQDTQYF. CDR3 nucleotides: TGCAGTGCTAGAGCACAGGGGAAACAAGATACGCAGTATTTT.

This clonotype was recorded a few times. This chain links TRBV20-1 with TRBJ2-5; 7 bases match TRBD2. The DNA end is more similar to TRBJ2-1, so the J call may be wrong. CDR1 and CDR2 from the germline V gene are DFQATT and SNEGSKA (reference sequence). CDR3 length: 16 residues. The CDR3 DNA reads TGCAGTGCCCTCTTAGCGGGTGGCGGACCTTACAATGAGCAGTTCTTC. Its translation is CSALLAGGGPYNEQFF.

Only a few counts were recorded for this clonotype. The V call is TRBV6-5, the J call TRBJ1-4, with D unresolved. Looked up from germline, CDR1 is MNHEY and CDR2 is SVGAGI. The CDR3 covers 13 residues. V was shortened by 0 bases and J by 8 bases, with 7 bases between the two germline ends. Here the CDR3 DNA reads TGTGCCAGCAGTTACTCGGAACAAGAAAAACTGTTTTTT. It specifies CASSYSEQEKLFF.

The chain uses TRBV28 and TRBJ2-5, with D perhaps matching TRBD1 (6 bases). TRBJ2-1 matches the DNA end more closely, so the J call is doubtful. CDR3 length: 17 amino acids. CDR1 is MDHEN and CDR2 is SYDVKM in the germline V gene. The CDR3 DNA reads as TGTGCCAGCAGTTTAGGGACATCCTGGACCCAATATAATGAGCAGTTCTTC. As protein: CASSLGTSWTQYNEQFF.

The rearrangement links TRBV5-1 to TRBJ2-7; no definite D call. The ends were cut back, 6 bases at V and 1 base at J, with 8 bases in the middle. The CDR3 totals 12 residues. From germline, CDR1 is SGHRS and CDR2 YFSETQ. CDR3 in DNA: TGCGCCAGCAAGGCGGCGTCCTACGAGCAGTACTTC. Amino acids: CASKAASYEQYF.

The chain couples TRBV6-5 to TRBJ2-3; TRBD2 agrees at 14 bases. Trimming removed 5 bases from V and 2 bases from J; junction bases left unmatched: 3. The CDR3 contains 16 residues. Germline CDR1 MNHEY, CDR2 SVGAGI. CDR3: CASSRLAGGPTDTQYF. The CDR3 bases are TGTGCCAGCAGTCGACTAGCGGGGGGGCCCACAGATACGCAGTATTTT.

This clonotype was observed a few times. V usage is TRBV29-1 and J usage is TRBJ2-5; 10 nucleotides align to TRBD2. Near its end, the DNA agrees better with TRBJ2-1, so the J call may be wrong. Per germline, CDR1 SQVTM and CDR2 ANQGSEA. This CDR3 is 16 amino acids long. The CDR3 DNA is TGCAGCGTTGTATCACCTAGCGGGGGAGACTACAATGAGCAGTTCTTC. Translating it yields CSVVSPSGGDYNEQFF.